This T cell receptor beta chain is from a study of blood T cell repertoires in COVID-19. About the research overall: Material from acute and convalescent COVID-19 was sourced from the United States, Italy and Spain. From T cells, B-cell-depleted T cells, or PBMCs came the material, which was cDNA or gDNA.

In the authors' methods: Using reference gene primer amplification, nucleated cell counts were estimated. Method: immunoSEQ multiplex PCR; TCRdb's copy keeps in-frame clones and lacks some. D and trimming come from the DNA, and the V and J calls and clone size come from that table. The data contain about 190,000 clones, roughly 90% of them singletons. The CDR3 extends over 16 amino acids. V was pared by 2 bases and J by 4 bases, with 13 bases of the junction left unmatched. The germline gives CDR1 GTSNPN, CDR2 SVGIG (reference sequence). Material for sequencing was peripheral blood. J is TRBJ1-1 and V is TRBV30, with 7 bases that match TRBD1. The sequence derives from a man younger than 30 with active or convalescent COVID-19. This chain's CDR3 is CAWSKQGFSLRTEAFF. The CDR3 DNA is TGTGCCTGGAGTAAACAGGGGTTTTCGCTTCGCACTGAAGCTTTCTTT.